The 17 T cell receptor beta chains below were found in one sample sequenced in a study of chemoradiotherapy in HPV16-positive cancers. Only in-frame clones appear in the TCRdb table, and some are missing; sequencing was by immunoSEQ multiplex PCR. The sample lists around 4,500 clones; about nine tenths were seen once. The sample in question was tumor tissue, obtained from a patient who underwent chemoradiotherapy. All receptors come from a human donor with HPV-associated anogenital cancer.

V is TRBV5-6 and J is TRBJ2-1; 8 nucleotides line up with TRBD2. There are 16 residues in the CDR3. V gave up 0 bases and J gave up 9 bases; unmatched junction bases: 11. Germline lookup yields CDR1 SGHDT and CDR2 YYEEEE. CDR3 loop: CASSLVSGTAFFEQFF. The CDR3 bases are TGTGCCAGCAGCTTGGTTAGCGGGACTGCATTTTTTGAGCAGTTCTTC.

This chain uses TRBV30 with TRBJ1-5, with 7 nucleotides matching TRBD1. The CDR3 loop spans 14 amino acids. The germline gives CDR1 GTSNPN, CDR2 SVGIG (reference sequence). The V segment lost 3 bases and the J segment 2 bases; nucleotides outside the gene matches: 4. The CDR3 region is CAWSYGTGNQPQHF. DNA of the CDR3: TGTGCCTGGAGCTACGGGACAGGCAATCAGCCCCAGCATTTT.

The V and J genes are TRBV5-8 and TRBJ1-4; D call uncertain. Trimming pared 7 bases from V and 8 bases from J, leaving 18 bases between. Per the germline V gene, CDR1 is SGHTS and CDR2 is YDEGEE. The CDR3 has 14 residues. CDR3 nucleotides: TGTGCCAGCGGCGCCGAAGGGTTCGGCGAAAAACTGTTTTTT. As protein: CASGAEGFGEKLFF.

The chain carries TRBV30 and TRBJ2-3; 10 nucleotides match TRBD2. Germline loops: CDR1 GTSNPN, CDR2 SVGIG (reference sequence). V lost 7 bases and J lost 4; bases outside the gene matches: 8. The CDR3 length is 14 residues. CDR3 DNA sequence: TGTGCCTCCTTTTCAGCGGGAGGGCCAGATACGCAGTATTTT. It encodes CASFSAGGPDTQYF.

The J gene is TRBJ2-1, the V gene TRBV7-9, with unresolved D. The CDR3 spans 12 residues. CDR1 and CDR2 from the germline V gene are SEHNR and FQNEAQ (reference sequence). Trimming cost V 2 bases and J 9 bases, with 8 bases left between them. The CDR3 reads CASSLKVIEQFF. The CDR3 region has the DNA TGTGCCAGCAGCTTAAAGGTTATTGAGCAGTTCTTC.

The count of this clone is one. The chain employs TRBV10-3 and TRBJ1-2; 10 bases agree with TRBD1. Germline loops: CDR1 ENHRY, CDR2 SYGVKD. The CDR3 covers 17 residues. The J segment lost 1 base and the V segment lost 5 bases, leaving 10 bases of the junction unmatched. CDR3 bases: TGTGCCATCAGTCCTTCGGACAGGGGGATTTTTAACTATGGCTACACCTTC. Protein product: CAISPSDRGIFNYGYTF.

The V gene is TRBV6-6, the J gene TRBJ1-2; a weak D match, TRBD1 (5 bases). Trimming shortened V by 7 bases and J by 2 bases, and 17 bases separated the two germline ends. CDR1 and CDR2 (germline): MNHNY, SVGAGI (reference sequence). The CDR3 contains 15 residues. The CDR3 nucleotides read TGTGCCAGCACCATCGGGGCAGGCAGGAACTATGGCTACACCTTC. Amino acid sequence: CASTIGAGRNYGYTF.

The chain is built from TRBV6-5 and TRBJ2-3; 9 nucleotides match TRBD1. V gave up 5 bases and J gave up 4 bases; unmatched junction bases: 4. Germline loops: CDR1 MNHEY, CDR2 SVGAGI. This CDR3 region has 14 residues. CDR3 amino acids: CASSRQGGPDTQYF. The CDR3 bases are TGTGCCAGCAGTAGACAGGGGGGTCCAGATACGCAGTATTTT.

CDR3 amino acids: CASSQDAGETQYF. In DNA, the CDR3 is TGTGCCAGCAGCCAAGATGCGGGGGAGACCCAGTACTTC. The chain couples TRBV4-2 to TRBJ2-5; D is perhaps TRBD2 (6 bases). Germline CDR1 LGHNA, CDR2 YNFKEQ. The CDR3 has 13 residues. Trimming pared 0 bases from V and 5 bases from J, leaving 7 bases between.

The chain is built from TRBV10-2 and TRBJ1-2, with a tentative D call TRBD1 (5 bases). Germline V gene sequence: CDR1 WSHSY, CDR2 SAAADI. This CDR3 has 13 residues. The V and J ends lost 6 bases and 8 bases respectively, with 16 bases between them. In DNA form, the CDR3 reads TGCGCCAGCAGGACGGAGGGGATGAGGGGCTACACCTTC. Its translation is CASRTEGMRGYTF.

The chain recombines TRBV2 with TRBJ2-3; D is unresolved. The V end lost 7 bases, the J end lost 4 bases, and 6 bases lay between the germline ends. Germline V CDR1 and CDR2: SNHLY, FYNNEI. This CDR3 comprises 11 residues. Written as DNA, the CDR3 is TGTGCCAGCATGTTGGCAGATACGCAGTATTTT. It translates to CASMLADTQYF.

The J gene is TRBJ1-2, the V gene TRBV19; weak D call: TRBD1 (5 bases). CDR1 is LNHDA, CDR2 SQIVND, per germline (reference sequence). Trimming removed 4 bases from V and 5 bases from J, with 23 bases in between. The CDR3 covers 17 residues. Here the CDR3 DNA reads TGTGCCAGTAGTACCCTGGGGGTACAGCGAACCTTTTATGGCTACACCTTC. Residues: CASSTLGVQRTFYGYTF.

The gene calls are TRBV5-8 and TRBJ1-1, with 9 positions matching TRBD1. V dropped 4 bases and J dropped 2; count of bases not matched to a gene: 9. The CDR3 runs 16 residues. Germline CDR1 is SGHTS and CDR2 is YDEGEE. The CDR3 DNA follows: TGTGCCAGCAGCCATAGACAGGGGGGAAGAAACACTGAAGCTTTCTTT. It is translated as CASSHRQGGRNTEAFF.

CDR3 sequence (DNA): TGTGCCAGTAGTATTGGTGGGACAGGGGACGGGGAGCTGTTTTTT. It codes for CASSIGGTGDGELFF. The rearrangement joins TRBV19 to TRBJ2-2; 10 nucleotides line up with TRBD1. Losses at the gene ends were 3 bases for V and 7 bases for J; bases not matched to a gene: 5. CDR3 length equals 15 residues. The germline CDR1 and CDR2 sequences are LNHDA and SQIVND (reference sequence).

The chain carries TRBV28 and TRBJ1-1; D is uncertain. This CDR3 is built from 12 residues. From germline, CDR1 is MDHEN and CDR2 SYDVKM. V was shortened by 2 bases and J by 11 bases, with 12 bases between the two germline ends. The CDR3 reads CASSLQVPGAFF. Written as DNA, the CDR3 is TGTGCCAGCAGTTTACAAGTCCCCGGGGCTTTCTTT.

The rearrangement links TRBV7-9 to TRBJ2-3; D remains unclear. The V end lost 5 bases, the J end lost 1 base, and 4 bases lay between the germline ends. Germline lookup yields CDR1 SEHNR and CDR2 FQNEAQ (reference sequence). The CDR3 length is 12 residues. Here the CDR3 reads CASSLGTDTQYF. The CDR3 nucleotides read TGTGCCAGCAGCCTCGGCACAGATACGCAGTATTTT.

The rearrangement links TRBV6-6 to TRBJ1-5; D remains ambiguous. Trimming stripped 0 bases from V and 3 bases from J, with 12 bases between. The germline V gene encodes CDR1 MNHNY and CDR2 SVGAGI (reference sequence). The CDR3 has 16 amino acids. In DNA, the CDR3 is TGTGCCAGCAGTTACTCCGCTCTCCGGTTCAATCAGCCCCAGCATTTT. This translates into CASSYSALRFNQPQHF.